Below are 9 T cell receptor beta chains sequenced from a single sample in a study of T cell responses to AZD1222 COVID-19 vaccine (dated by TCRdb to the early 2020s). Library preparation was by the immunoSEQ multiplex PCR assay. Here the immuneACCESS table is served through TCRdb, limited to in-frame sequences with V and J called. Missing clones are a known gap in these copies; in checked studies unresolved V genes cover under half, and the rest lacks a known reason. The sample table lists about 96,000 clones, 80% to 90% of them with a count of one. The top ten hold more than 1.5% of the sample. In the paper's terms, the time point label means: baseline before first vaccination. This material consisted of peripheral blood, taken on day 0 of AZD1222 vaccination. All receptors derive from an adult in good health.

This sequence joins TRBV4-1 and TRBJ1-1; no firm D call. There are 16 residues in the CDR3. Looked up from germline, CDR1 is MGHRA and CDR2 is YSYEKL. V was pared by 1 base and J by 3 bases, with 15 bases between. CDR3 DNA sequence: TGCGCCAGCAGCCAAGGCGGGCCAGACATGGACACTGAAGCTTTCTTT. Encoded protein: CASSQGGPDMDTEAFF.

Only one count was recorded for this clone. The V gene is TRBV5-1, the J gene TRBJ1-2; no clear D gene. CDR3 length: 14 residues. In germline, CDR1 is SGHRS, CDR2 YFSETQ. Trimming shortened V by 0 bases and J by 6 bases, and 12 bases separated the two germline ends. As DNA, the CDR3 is TGCGCCAGCAGCTTGGCAACAAACGAGGATGGCTACACCTTC. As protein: CASSLATNEDGYTF.

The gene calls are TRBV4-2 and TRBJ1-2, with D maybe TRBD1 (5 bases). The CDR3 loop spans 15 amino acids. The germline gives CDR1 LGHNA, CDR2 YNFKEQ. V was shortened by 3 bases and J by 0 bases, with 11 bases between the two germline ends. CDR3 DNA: TGTGCCAGCAGCCAGAACAGGAGAACTAACTATGGCTACACCTTC. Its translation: CASSQNRRTNYGYTF.

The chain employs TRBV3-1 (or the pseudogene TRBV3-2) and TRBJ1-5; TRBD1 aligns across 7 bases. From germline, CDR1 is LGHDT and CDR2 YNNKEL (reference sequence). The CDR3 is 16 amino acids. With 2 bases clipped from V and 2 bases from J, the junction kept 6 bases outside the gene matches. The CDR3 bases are TGTGCCAGCAGCCAAACCACAGGGGTGGGCAATCAGCCCCAGCATTTT. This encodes CASSQTTGVGNQPQHF.

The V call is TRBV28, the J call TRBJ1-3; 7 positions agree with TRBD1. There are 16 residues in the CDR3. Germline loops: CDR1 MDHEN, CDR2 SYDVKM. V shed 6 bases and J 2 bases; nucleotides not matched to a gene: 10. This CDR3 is CASSPPPGQAGNTIYF. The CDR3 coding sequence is TGTGCCAGCAGCCCCCCACCCGGACAGGCTGGAAACACCATATATTTT.

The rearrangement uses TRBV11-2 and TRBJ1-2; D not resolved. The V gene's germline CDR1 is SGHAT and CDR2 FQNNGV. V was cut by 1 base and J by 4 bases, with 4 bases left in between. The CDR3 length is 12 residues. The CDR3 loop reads CASSLGVYGYTF. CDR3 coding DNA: TGTGCCAGCAGCTTAGGGGTCTATGGCTACACCTTC.

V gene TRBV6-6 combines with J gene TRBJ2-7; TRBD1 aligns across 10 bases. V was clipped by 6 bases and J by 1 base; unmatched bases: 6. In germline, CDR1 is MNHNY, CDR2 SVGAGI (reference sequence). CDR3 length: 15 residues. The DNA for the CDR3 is TGTGCCAGCAGCCCGGGGGGACAGGGGTCCTACGAGCAGTACTTC. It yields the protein CASSPGGQGSYEQYF.

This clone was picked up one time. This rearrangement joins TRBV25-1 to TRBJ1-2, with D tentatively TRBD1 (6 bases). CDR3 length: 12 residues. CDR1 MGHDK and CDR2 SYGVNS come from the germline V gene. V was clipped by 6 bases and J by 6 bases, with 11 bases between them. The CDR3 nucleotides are TGTGCCAGCAGGGAACAGGGAAATGGCTACACCTTC. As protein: CASREQGNGYTF.

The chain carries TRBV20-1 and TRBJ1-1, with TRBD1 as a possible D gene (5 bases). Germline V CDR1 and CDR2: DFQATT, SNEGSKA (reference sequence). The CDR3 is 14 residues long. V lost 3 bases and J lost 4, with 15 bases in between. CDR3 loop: CSASSAPRGTEAFF. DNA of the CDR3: TGCAGTGCTAGTTCCGCCCCTAGGGGCACTGAAGCTTTCTTT.